The 14 T cell receptor beta chains reported below all come from one sample, sequenced in a study of blood T cells in healthy people across ages. Then a second PCR, running roughly 6 to 11 cycles, was carried out with a sample-barcoded 5' primer and a J-beta primer mix. TCRdb reprocessed the 5' RACE reads with MiXCR, giving one entry per CDR3 protein. Seen here are fewer than 900,000 distinct CDR3 sequences, approximately 35% observed once, and the top ten hold 10% to 15%. Specimen: blood. These receptors came from a man aged 18 to 29 in good health.

The V and J genes are TRBV20-1 and TRBJ1-1; D ambiguous. Deletions cut 6 bases from V and 8 bases from J, with 22 bases between. CDR3 length equals 14 residues. In germline, CDR1 is DFQATT, CDR2 SNEGSKA (reference sequence). The CDR3 region is CSASRTLAAGEAFF. Here the CDR3 DNA reads TGCAGTGCCTCCAGGACGCTGGCCGCGGGGGAAGCTTTCTTT.

The chain carries TRBV7-2 and TRBJ1-1; 7 bases are shared with TRBD1. Unmatched junction bases numbered 6, after V lost 4 bases and J lost 1 base. The CDR3 length is 15 residues. Germline lookup yields CDR1 SGHTA and CDR2 FQGNSA. The CDR3 is CASSSFGTANTEAFF. The CDR3 bases are TGTGCCAGCAGCTCATTCGGGACAGCGAACACTGAAGCTTTCTTT.

This clonotype showed up just a few times. A read error is possible here, since a much larger clone lies one base away. The rearrangement joins TRBV4-1 to TRBJ2-7; D possibly corresponds to TRBD2 (5 bases). Germline CDR1 and CDR2: MGHRA and YSYEKL. There are 16 residues in the CDR3. The V and J ends lost 4 bases and 7 bases respectively, with 23 bases between them. The chain's CDR3 is CASSRGMRSIYNEQYF. The CDR3 coding sequence is TGCGCCAGCAGCCGAGGGATGAGATCGATCTACAATGAGCAGTACTTC.

V and J are TRBV5-1 and TRBJ1-2, with TRBD1 matching over 8 bases. CDR3 size: 13 residues. V lost 4 bases to trimming and J lost 8 bases; unmatched junction nucleotides: 7. The germline CDR1 and CDR2 sequences are SGHRS and YFSETQ. The CDR3 DNA reads TGCGCCAGCAGCGGGGGACAGGAGTACGGCTACACCTTC. Translation gives CASSGGQEYGYTF.

Only a few counts were recorded for this clonotype. This chain uses TRBV6-2 or TRBV6-3 with TRBJ2-7, with unresolved D. Germline V gene lookup returns CDR1 MNHEY and CDR2 SVGEGT. Trimming left V 4 bases short and J 0 bases short, with 10 bases between. There are 14 residues in the CDR3. This CDR3 reads CASSFQASSYEQYF. The DNA of the CDR3 is TGTGCCAGCAGTTTCCAGGCGTCCTCCTACGAGCAGTACTTC.

Only one count was recorded for this clonotype. This chain joins TRBV21-1 and TRBJ2-3; the table's TRBD1 call for D was not verified on the DNA. TRBV21-1 is tagged as a pseudogene. The CDR3 consists of 16 residues. The DNA for the CDR3 is TGTGCCAGCAGCAAAGCACGGGGGGACCACACAGATACGCAGTATTTT. Protein: CASSKARGDHTDTQYF.

This clonotype occurred a few times. This chain joins TRBV27 and TRBJ2-5; no clear D gene. The DNA end is a closer match to TRBJ2-7, so the J assignment may be wrong. CDR1 and CDR2 from the germline V gene are MNHEY and SMNVEV (reference sequence). CDR3 size: 13 residues. The CDR3 is CASSVGPYNEQYF. CDR3 bases: TGTGCCAGCAGTGTCGGGCCTTACAACGAGCAGTACTTC.

Turning to this clonotype: This may be a read error: a much more frequent sequence differs by one nucleotide. The chain has TRBV7-7 and TRBJ2-1; 8 nucleotides align to TRBD1. CDR1 is SSHAT, CDR2 FNYEAQ, per germline (reference sequence). The CDR3 loop spans 15 amino acids. The CDR3 protein is CASSWGQGAENEQFF. CDR3 DNA sequence: TGTGCTAGCAGCTGGGGCCAGGGGGCTGAGAATGAGCAGTTCTTC. The whole variable domain, filled in from reference TRBV7-7 and TRBJ2-1, reads GAGVSQSPRYKVTKRGQDVTLRCDPISSHATLYWYQQALGQGPEFLTYFNYEAQPDKSGLPSDRFSAERPEGSISTLTIQRTEQRDSAMYRCASSWGQGAENEQFFGPGTRLTVL.

The chain links TRBV20-1 to TRBJ2-5; TRBD2 is a possible D gene (6 bases). Germline CDR1 reads DFQATT; CDR2 reads SNEGSKA (reference sequence). V lost 1 base, J lost 5 bases, and 11 bases lay in between. This CDR3 contains 13 residues. The CDR3: CSARGRGRETQYF. For the CDR3, the DNA is TGCAGTGCTAGAGGGAGGGGCCGGGAGACCCAGTACTTC.

The chain has TRBV15 and TRBJ2-3; D possibly corresponds to TRBD2 (5 bases). Trimming cost V 0 bases and J 8 bases, with 21 bases left between them. This CDR3 is 17 amino acids long. The germline gives CDR1 LNHNV, CDR2 YYDKDF (reference sequence). The CDR3 DNA sequence: TGTGCCACCAGCAGAGATCCGTGGACTGAGGCATGGGGTACGCAGTATTTT. It encodes CATSRDPWTEAWGTQYF.

A word on this clonotype: Possible read error: a much larger clone is one base away. The chain employs TRBV20-1 and TRBJ1-2; TRBD1 agrees at 7 bases. The germline V gene has CDR1 DFQATT and CDR2 SNEGSKA (reference sequence). This CDR3 is built from 15 residues. V shed 1 base, J shed 1 base, and the junction held 6 bases outside the gene matches. The CDR3 loop reads CSARVAGQSNYGYTF. The CDR3 DNA reads as TGCAGTGCTAGAGTAGCGGGACAGAGTAACTATGGCTACACCTTC.

This clonotype was picked up a small number of times. V is TRBV7-9 and J is TRBJ2-4; either TRBD1 or TRBD2 may fit D (6 bases each). The DNA end is more similar to TRBJ2-7, so the J call may be wrong. Germline CDR1 is SEHNR and CDR2 is FQNEAQ (reference sequence). The CDR3 extends over 13 amino acids. This CDR3 reads CASSERGAYEQYF. CDR3 DNA: TGTGCCAGCAGCGAAAGGGGGGCCTACGAGCAGTACTTC.

This clonotype was seen a few times. The rearrangement joins TRBV20-1 to TRBJ2-5, with a weak D call TRBD1 (5 bases). The CDR3 loop spans 15 amino acids. The germline V gene encodes CDR1 DFQATT and CDR2 SNEGSKA (reference sequence). Trimming pared 0 bases from V and 5 bases from J, leaving 16 bases between. CDR3 protein: CSARDSGWAQETQYF. Written as DNA, the CDR3 is TGCAGTGCTAGAGATTCAGGGTGGGCCCAGGAGACCCAGTACTTC.

In its sample, this clonotype was seen a few times. CDR3 bases: TGTGCCAGCAGCCAAGTCATAATCTCGTTCAGGGGTAGCACAGATACGCAGTATTTT. Its protein is CASSQVIISFRGSTDTQYF. The chain couples TRBV4-2 to TRBJ2-3; D perhaps matches TRBD1 (6 bases). The CDR3 sequence is 19 residues long. The germline V gene encodes CDR1 LGHNA and CDR2 YNFKEQ. V was clipped by 1 base and J by 0 bases, with 20 bases between them.